A selection of T cell receptor beta chains follows, all from one sample in a study of tumor and adjacent non-tumor tissue in lung cancer. Each CDR3 protein gets one entry after TCRdb re-called the multiplex PCR reads with MiXCR. The sample yields roughly 120,000 distinct CDR3 sequences, 50% to 70% seen once. Sequencing input: distant non-tumor lung tissue. The receptors were sampled from a man in his sixties with non-small cell lung cancer. Each CDR3 is given with its conserved first and last residue. Fields, in order: V gene, clone size, D gene, J gene, CDR3 DNA, CDR3 protein. D genes are given only for firm matches. Size is omitted from some rows. Given values are once, few, many or a class for expanded clones.

v_gene: TRBV29-1; abundance: -; d_gene: -; j_gene: TRBJ1-5; CDR3nt: TGCAGTGTGCGACAGGACCGCAATCAGCCCCACCATTTT; CDR3aa: CSVRQDRNQPHHF
v_gene: TRBV20-1; abundance: -; d_gene: TRBD1; j_gene: TRBJ1-6; CDR3nt: TGCAGTGCTTTCATACAGGGGCCTAATTCACCCCTCCACTTT; CDR3aa: CSAFIQGPNSPLHF
v_gene: TRBV11-3; abundance: once; d_gene: TRBD2; j_gene: TRBJ2-3; CDR3nt: TGTGCCAGCAGCTTAAGGGCCGGGAGGGCCGTTGGAGATACGCAGTATTTT; CDR3aa: CASSLRAGRAVGDTQYF
v_gene: TRBV12-5; abundance: few; d_gene: -; j_gene: TRBJ1-4; CDR3nt: TGTGCTAATGGTTTGTACTTGGTTGGGCTGGTTAATGAAAAACTGTTTTTT; CDR3aa: CANGLYLVGLVNEKLFF
v_gene: TRBV29-1; abundance: -; d_gene: -; j_gene: TRBJ2-1; CDR3nt: TGCAGCGTTGAGAGAGGGGGCTCCTACAATGAGCAGTTCTTC; CDR3aa: CSVERGGSYNEQFF
v_gene: TRBV4-1; abundance: many; d_gene: -; j_gene: TRBJ1-6; CDR3nt: TGCGCCAGCAGCCTAATATGGGGTAATTCACCCCTCCACTTT; CDR3aa: CASSLIWGNSPLHF
v_gene: TRBV27; abundance: few; d_gene: -; j_gene: TRBJ2-1; CDR3nt: TGTGCCAGCAGTTCCGGACTCCGTCTCCAGTCCTACAATGAGCAGTTCTTC; CDR3aa: CASSSGLRLQSYNEQFF
v_gene: TRBV6-2/TRBV6-3; abundance: many; d_gene: -; j_gene: TRBJ1-1; CDR3nt: TGTGCCAGCAGTTACTCTTTTGAGACTACACTTCCCATGAACACTGAAGCTTTCTTT; CDR3aa: CASSYSFETTLPMNTEAFF
v_gene: TRBV6-1; abundance: -; d_gene: -; j_gene: TRBJ2-7; CDR3nt: TGTACCAGCAGTAGGACAGATTACGAGCAGTATTTC; CDR3aa: CTSSRTDYEQYF
v_gene: TRBV6-1; abundance: once; d_gene: -; j_gene: TRBJ1-2; CDR3nt: TGTGCCAGCACTGAGAGTACAGATCTATATGGCTACACCTTC; CDR3aa: CASTESTDLYGYTF
v_gene: TRBV12-3/TRBV12-4; abundance: -; d_gene: -; j_gene: TRBJ1-6; CDR3nt: TGTGCCAGCAGTTCCACCGGGACATCAGATTCACCCCTTCACTTT; CDR3aa: CASSSTGTSDSPLHF
v_gene: TRBV7-2; abundance: few; d_gene: -; j_gene: TRBJ2-2; CDR3nt: TGTGCCAGCAGCACGACCGGGACTTACACCGGGGAGCTGTTTTTT; CDR3aa: CASSTTGTYTGELFF
v_gene: TRBV5-4; abundance: -; d_gene: TRBD2; j_gene: TRBJ2-6; CDR3nt: TGTGCCACCCCAGGACTAGTGGGAACTGGGGCTAACGTCCTGACTTTC; CDR3aa: CATPGLVGTGANVLTF
v_gene: TRBV7-9; abundance: many; d_gene: -; j_gene: TRBJ2-7; CDR3nt: TGTGCCAGCAGCCTCGGGACTTTGTACTTC; CDR3aa: CASSLGTLYF
v_gene: TRBV6-5; abundance: -; d_gene: -; j_gene: TRBJ2-3; CDR3nt: TGTGCCAGTAGCCGGTGCGAGACCCTTAGAGTCGATAACCTGGGGACAGATACGCAGTATTTT; CDR3aa: CASSRCETLRVDNLGTDTQYF
v_gene: TRBV7-9; abundance: -; d_gene: TRBD2; j_gene: TRBJ2-2; CDR3nt: TGTGCCAGCAGCTTAGTCCCTAGCGGGAACACCGGGGAGCTGTTTTTT; CDR3aa: CASSLVPSGNTGELFF
v_gene: TRBV11-3; abundance: -; d_gene: -; j_gene: TRBJ2-2; CDR3nt: TGTGCCAGCAGATTAAAAGGATACACCGGGGAGCTGCTTTTT; CDR3aa: CASRLKGYTGELLF
v_gene: TRBV11-2; abundance: -; d_gene: -; j_gene: TRBJ2-3; CDR3nt: TGTGTCGGCAGCTCGGCGATTGAGCAGTATTTT; CDR3aa: CVGSSAIEQYF
v_gene: TRBV29-1; abundance: once; d_gene: TRBD1; j_gene: TRBJ2-1; CDR3nt: TGCCGCGTTGATTCAGGGGGCAATGAGCAGTTCTTC; CDR3aa: CRVDSGGNEQFF
v_gene: TRBV24-1; abundance: -; d_gene: TRBD2; j_gene: TRBJ2-5; CDR3nt: TGTGCCACCAGTGTTAATAGACCGGGACTAGCGCTAGAGATCCAGTACTTC; CDR3aa: CATSVNRPGLALEIQYF
v_gene: TRBV12-3/TRBV12-4; abundance: many; d_gene: -; j_gene: TRBJ2-5; CDR3nt: TGTGCCAGCAGCCCCCTCCCTACAGGGTACCAAGAGACCCAGTACTTC; CDR3aa: CASSPLPTGYQETQYF
v_gene: TRBV6-2/TRBV6-3; abundance: -; d_gene: TRBD1; j_gene: TRBJ1-2; CDR3nt: TGTGCCAGCAGCTCTCGTAGGGTGCCCGGACAGGCCGGATTTAACTATGGCTACACCTTC; CDR3aa: CASSSRRVPGQAGFNYGYTF
v_gene: TRBV11-2; abundance: few; d_gene: -; j_gene: TRBJ2-1; CDR3nt: TGTGTCAGCAGCTTAAGGGAGACCTCCTACAATGAGCAGTTCTTC; CDR3aa: CVSSLRETSYNEQFF
v_gene: TRBV11-1; abundance: -; d_gene: TRBD1; j_gene: TRBJ2-1; CDR3nt: TGTGCCAGCAGCTTACCCCGGACAGGGGGGCCTTCCTACAATGAGCAATTCTTC; CDR3aa: CASSLPRTGGPSYNEQFF
v_gene: TRBV2; abundance: -; d_gene: -; j_gene: TRBJ2-7; CDR3nt: TGTGCCAGCAGTGGAGACAGTTACGAGCAGTACTTC; CDR3aa: CASSGDSYEQYF
v_gene: TRBV19; abundance: few; d_gene: TRBD1; j_gene: TRBJ1-1; CDR3nt: TGTGCCAGTAGTACCAGGGACAGAAGGTCGGCTTTCTTT; CDR3aa: CASSTRDRRSAFF
v_gene: TRBV11-1; abundance: -; d_gene: -; j_gene: TRBJ2-1; CDR3nt: TGTGCCAGCAGCTTAACCCCTCGGATCTCATACAATGATCAGTTCTTC; CDR3aa: CASSLTPRISYNDQFF
v_gene: TRBV11-2; abundance: medium-sized; d_gene: -; j_gene: TRBJ1-2; CDR3nt: TGTGCCAGCAGCCAGACAGCTTATGGCTACACCTTC; CDR3aa: CASSQTAYGYTF
v_gene: TRBV7-9; abundance: few; d_gene: -; j_gene: TRBJ2-1; CDR3nt: TGTGCCAGCAGCTTAGCTGGGGCCGATGAGCAGTTCTTC; CDR3aa: CASSLAGADEQFF
v_gene: TRBV12-3/TRBV12-4; abundance: once; d_gene: -; j_gene: TRBJ1-1; CDR3nt: TGTGTCAGCAGTTTAGCGTGGGATGATGGCACTGAAGCTTTCTTT; CDR3aa: CVSSLAWDDGTEAFF